This T cell receptor (beta chain) was obtained from a study of early T cells in non-severe SARS-CoV-2 infection. Germline V lookup: CDR1 SGHRS, CDR2 YFSETQ. The V gene lost 5 bases and the J gene lost 3 bases, with 11 bases spanning the gap. CDR3 length: 13 amino acids. Each cDNA molecule carried a unique molecular identifier. MiXCR, run by TCRdb on the 5' RACE reads, gives a single entry per CDR3 protein. The repertoire holds roughly 67,000 distinct CDR3 sequences, with about 12% as singletons. The receptor was isolated from an adult who was a healthcare worker with PCR-confirmed SARS-CoV-2 infection or an uninfected control (not recorded which). The V and J genes are TRBV5-1 and TRBJ1-2; D ambiguous. Sequencing was performed on whole blood. CDR3 DNA: TGCGCCAGCAGACAACCCGGGGACTATGGCTACACCTTC. This encodes CASRQPGDYGYTF.